One sample yielded the 20 T cell receptor beta chains listed below, sequenced in a study of blood T cells in healthy people across ages. Using a J-beta primer mix together with a sample-barcoded 5' primer, a second PCR was run for roughly 6 to 11 cycles. TCRdb reprocessed the 5' RACE reads via MiXCR and lists one record per CDR3 protein. The sample lists around 780,000 distinct CDR3 sequences, roughly 25% occurring once. This sample also belongs to another study, concerning T cells of mothers and their children.

Sequenced sample: blood. Every receptor here comes from a boy between 10 and 17 years old in good health.

V gene TRBV5-1 combines with J gene TRBJ2-7; D gene unclear. Per germline, CDR1 SGHRS and CDR2 YFSETQ. CDR3 length equals 18 residues. V lost 0 bases, J lost 1 base, and 20 bases lay in between. The CDR3 nucleotides are TGCGCCAGCAGCTTGGGACGAGGTTTGGTCCGGATTTCCTACGAGCAGTACTTC. Amino acid sequence: CASSLGRGLVRISYEQYF. The full variable domain, with the rest looked up from reference TRBV5-1 and TRBJ2-7, is KAGVTQTPRYLIKTRGQQVTLSCSPISGHRSVSWYQQTPGQGLQFLFEYFSETQRNKGNFPGRFSGRQFSNSRSEMNVSTLELGDSALYLCASSLGRGLVRISYEQYFGPGTRLTVT.

This clonotype was seen a handful of times. The chain is built from TRBV6-5 and TRBJ2-1; D may be TRBD2 (7 bases). Germline CDR1 MNHEY, CDR2 SVGAGI. The length of the CDR3 is 16 residues. V was pared by 1 base and J by 2 bases, with 12 bases between. The CDR3, as DNA: TGTGCCAGCAGTTACTTCCGGGGGGCGACCTACAATGAGCAGTTCTTC. It translates to CASSYFRGATYNEQFF.

This clonotype was seen a handful of times. This rearrangement joins TRBV15 to TRBJ1-2; TRBD1 is a possible D gene (6 bases). V dropped 0 bases and J dropped 8 bases, with 16 bases sitting between them. There are 15 residues in the CDR3. Germline CDR1 and CDR2: LNHNV and YYDKDF (reference sequence). The CDR3 sequence is CATSRESGTLGGYTF. CDR3 DNA: TGTGCCACCAGCAGAGAATCCGGGACACTAGGCGGCTACACCTTC.

This clonotype was detected many times. V is TRBV29-1 and J is TRBJ2-1, with D tentatively TRBD2 (5 bases). V lost 5 bases and J 4 bases, leaving 12 bases between the germline ends. Germline CDR1 and CDR2: SQVTM and ANQGSEA. The CDR3 length is 13 residues. CDR3: CSVLTSGYNEQFF. CDR3 nucleotides: TGCAGCGTTCTGACATCGGGGTACAATGAGCAGTTCTTC.

This clonotype was observed a few times. The J gene is TRBJ2-3, the V gene TRBV14; 8 bases agree with TRBD2. The CDR3 contains 15 residues. V dropped 0 bases and J dropped 7; count of bases not matched to a gene: 6. Germline V gene sequence: CDR1 SGHDN, CDR2 FVKESK. CDR3: CASSQEGTSPYTQYF. CDR3 DNA sequence: TGTGCCAGCAGCCAAGAAGGGACTAGTCCTTATACGCAGTATTTT.

On this clonotype: A read error may account for a junction end that differs from germline. J is TRBJ2-3 and V is TRBV28; TRBD1 matches at 7 bases. Germline loops: CDR1 MDHEN, CDR2 SYDVKM. The CDR3 spans 15 residues. In nucleotides, the CDR3 is TGTGCCAGCAGTGTACAGGGGAAGGGCACAGATACGCGGTATTTT. It yields the protein CASSVQGKGTDTRYF. The entire variable domain, with the rest obtained from reference TRBV28 and TRBJ2-3, is as follows: DVKVTQSSRYLVKRTGEKVFLECVQDMDHENMFWYRQDPGLGLRLIYFSYDVKMKEKGDIPEGYSVSREKKERFSLILESASTNQTSMYLCASSVQGKGTDTRYFGPGTRLTVL.

This clonotype was detected only a few times. The chain employs TRBV12-3 or TRBV12-4 and TRBJ2-5; D unclear. The end of the DNA is better explained by TRBJ2-7, so the J call may be wrong. The CDR3 is made up of 13 amino acids. CDR3 sequence reads: CASSLWSHPEQYF. CDR3 bases: TGTGCCAGCAGTTTATGGTCGCATCCCGAGCAGTACTTC.

V is TRBV7-9 and J is TRBJ1-1, with a tentative D call TRBD1 (5 bases). The CDR3 is 14 residues long. The V gene lost 0 bases and the J gene lost 5 bases, with 10 bases spanning the gap. Germline values: CDR1 SEHNR, CDR2 FQNEAQ (reference sequence). As DNA, the CDR3 is TGTGCCAGCAGCTTAGCCGGGACGGTGACTGAAGCTTTCTTT. It translates to CASSLAGTVTEAFF.

This clonotype was counted between two and nine times. This sequence joins TRBV12-3 or TRBV12-4 and TRBJ2-5; weak D call: TRBD1 (5 bases). V lost 4 bases to trimming and J lost 5 bases, with 14 bases between them. The CDR3 loop spans 14 amino acids. CDR3 nucleotide sequence: TGTGCCAGCAGTTCCCTAGGGGTTCGGGAGACCCAGTACTTC. Translated, it gives CASSSLGVRETQYF.

About this clonotype: One end of the junction varies from germline; a read error may be responsible. V and J are TRBV4-1 and TRBJ1-4; perhaps TRBD1 as D (5 bases). The germline V gene has CDR1 MGHRA and CDR2 YSYEKL. There are 13 residues in the CDR3. The CDR3 spells CASSQSGKRLLIF. The CDR3 DNA follows: TGCGCCAGCAGCCAATCAGGGAAGAGGTTGCTGATTTTT.

The rearrangement joins TRBV28 to TRBJ2-6; TRBD1 agrees at 8 bases. Germline V CDR1 and CDR2: MDHEN, SYDVKM. Trimming removed 3 bases from V and 0 bases from J; junction bases left unmatched: 4. The CDR3 sequence is 17 residues long. CDR3 bases: TGTGCCAGCAGTTTCTTAGGGACAGGCTCTGGGGCCAACGTCCTGACTTTC. This translates into CASSFLGTGSGANVLTF.

The chain carries TRBV6-5 and TRBJ1-4; no clear D gene. Trimming shortened V by 5 bases and J by 4 bases, and 14 bases separated the two germline ends. This CDR3 region has 15 residues. Germline values: CDR1 MNHEY, CDR2 SVGAGI. CDR3 residues: CASSTRGSGNEKLFF. The CDR3 DNA is TGTGCCAGCAGTACCCGAGGATCGGGTAATGAAAAACTGTTTTTT.

The J gene is TRBJ2-3, the V gene TRBV4-1, with TRBD2 matching over 10 bases. The trim removed 4 bases at V and 3 bases at J, leaving 10 bases unmatched. This CDR3 is 17 amino acids long. CDR1 is MGHRA and CDR2 is YSYEKL in the germline V gene. CDR3 in DNA: TGCGCCAGCAGCCGCCGCCTAGCGGGGGAAGTTACAGATACGCAGTATTTT. Its protein is CASSRRLAGEVTDTQYF.

The J gene is TRBJ1-4, the V gene TRBV12-3 or TRBV12-4, with D hard to call. The CDR3 is 14 residues long. Trimming removed 3 bases from V and 8 bases from J, with 13 bases in between. The CDR3 protein is CASSFGQIGEKLFF. CDR3 nucleotides: TGTGCCAGCAGTTTCGGGCAGATAGGAGAAAAACTGTTTTTT.

CDR3 residues: CASSPGFGLTHGDTQYF. The CDR3 DNA follows: TGTGCCAGCTCACCAGGTTTCGGGCTCACACATGGAGATACGCAGTATTTT. The genes are TRBV18 and TRBJ2-3; the D is unclear. This CDR3 spans 17 amino acids. The V gene lost 2 bases and the J gene lost 5 bases, with 20 bases spanning the gap. Germline-derived CDR1 and CDR2 are KGHSH and LQKENI.

The sample holds a few counts of this clonotype. The chain carries TRBV28 and TRBJ2-5; 8 nucleotides align to TRBD2. This CDR3 region has 14 residues. V shed 5 bases, J shed 2 bases, and the junction held 4 bases outside the gene matches. Germline loops: CDR1 MDHEN, CDR2 SYDVKM. The CDR3 loop is CASSGRGVQETQYF. For the CDR3, the DNA is TGTGCCAGCAGTGGGCGGGGGGTACAAGAGACCCAGTACTTC.

The table lists this clonotype with a few counts. This rearrangement joins TRBV6-5 to TRBJ2-1, with 10 bases that match TRBD2. This CDR3 spans 15 amino acids. Germline V gives CDR1 MNHEY, CDR2 SVGAGI. Trimming removed 8 bases from V and 6 bases from J; junction bases left unmatched: 10. In DNA form, the CDR3 reads TGTGCCAGCGGCTTAGCGGGGGGTTTGTTCAATGAGCAGTTCTTC. It is translated as CASGLAGGLFNEQFF.

This clonotype was counted between two and nine times. The rearrangement links TRBV6-2 or TRBV6-3 to TRBJ2-1, with D perhaps matching TRBD2 (6 bases). The V end lost 6 bases, the J end lost 0 bases, and 9 bases lay between the germline ends. Germline values: CDR1 MNHEY, CDR2 SVGEGT. This CDR3 spans 14 amino acids. In nucleotides, the CDR3 is TGTGCCAGCAGATCGGACTACTCCTACAATGAGCAGTTCTTC. It encodes CASRSDYSYNEQFF.

With regard to this clonotype: Germline is not matched at one junction end, which may reflect a read error. The chain recombines TRBV24-1 with TRBJ2-3; possibly TRBD1 or TRBD2 for D (5 bases each). This CDR3 is built from 16 residues. CDR1 is KGHDR, CDR2 SFDVKD, per germline. The CDR3 DNA sequence: TGTGCCGCCAGTGATTCCGGGGCGGCAAGCACAGATACGCAGTATTTT. Translated: CAASDSGAASTDTQYF.

This clonotype showed up just once. The chain links TRBV6-1 to TRBJ2-5, with 11 nucleotides matching TRBD2. Trimming cost V 6 bases and J 0 bases; bases outside gene matches: 6. This CDR3 contains 16 residues. Per germline, CDR1 MNHNS and CDR2 SASEGT. The CDR3 loop is CASRLELAGDQETQYF. The CDR3 region has the DNA TGTGCCAGCAGGCTGGAACTAGCGGGGGACCAAGAGACCCAGTACTTC.